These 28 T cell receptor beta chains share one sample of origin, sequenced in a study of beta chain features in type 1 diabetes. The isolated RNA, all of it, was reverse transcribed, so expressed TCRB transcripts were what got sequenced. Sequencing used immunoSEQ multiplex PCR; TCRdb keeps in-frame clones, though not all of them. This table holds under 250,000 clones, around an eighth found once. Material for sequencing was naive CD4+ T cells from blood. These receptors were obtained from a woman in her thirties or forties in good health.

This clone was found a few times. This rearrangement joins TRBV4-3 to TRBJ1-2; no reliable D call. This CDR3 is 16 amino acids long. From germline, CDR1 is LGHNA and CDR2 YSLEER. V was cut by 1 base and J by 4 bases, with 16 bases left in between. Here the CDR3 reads CASSQGGWTLTYGYTF. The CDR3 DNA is TGCGCCAGCAGCCAAGGTGGGTGGACTCTCACCTATGGCTACACCTTC.

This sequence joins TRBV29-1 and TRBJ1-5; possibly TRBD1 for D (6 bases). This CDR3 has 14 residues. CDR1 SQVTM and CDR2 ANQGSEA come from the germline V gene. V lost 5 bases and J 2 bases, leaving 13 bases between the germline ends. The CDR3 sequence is CSVTGGGGNQPQHF. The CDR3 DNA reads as TGCAGCGTTACGGGGGGCGGGGGCAATCAGCCCCAGCATTTT.

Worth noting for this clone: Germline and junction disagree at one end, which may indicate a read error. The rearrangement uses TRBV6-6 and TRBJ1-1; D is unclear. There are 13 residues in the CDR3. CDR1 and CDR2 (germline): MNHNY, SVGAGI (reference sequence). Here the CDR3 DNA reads TGTGCCAGCAGTCAATCCCTGAACATTGAAGCTTTCTTT. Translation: CASSQSLNIEAFF.

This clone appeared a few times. CDR3 residues: CASSAGLNDEQFF. In DNA form, the CDR3 reads TGCGCCAGCAGCGCAGGACTAAACGATGAGCAGTTCTTC. The chain has TRBV5-1 and TRBJ2-1, with D tentatively TRBD2 (6 bases). The germline V and J ends were trimmed by 4 bases and 8 bases, with 13 bases remaining between them. This CDR3 spans 13 amino acids. Per germline, CDR1 SGHRS and CDR2 YFSETQ.

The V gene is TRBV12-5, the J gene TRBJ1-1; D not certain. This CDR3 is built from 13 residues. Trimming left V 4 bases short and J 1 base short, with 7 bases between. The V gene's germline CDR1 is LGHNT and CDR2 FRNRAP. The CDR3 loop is CASGWRGNTEAFF. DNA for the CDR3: TGTGCTAGTGGTTGGCGGGGGAACACTGAAGCTTTCTTT.

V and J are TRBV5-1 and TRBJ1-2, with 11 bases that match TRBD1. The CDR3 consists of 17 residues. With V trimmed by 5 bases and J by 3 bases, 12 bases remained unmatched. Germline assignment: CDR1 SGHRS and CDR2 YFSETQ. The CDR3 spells CASRPGQGGIFDYGYTF. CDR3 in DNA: TGCGCCAGCAGGCCGGGACAGGGGGGAATTTTTGACTATGGCTACACCTTC.

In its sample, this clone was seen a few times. The CDR3 sequence: CASGRQPNVHF. The CDR3 DNA is TGTGCCAGCGGCAGACAGCCAAACGTTCATTTT. The chain uses TRBV28 and TRBJ1-5; D perhaps matches TRBD1 (5 bases). The CDR3 consists of 11 residues. Trimming cost V 8 bases and J 16 bases, with 18 bases left between them. Germline V gene sequence: CDR1 MDHEN, CDR2 SYDVKM. The whole variable domain, remainder taken from reference TRBV28 and TRBJ1-5, is DVKVTQSSRYLVKRTGEKVFLECVQDMDHENMFWYRQDPGLGLRLIYFSYDVKMKEKGDIPEGYSVSREKKERFSLILESASTNQTSMYLCASGRQPNVHFGDGTRLSIL.

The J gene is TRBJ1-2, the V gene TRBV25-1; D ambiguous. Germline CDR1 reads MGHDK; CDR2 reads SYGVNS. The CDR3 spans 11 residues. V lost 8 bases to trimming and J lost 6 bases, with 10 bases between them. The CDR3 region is CASREKDGYTF. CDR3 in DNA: TGTGCCAGCCGGGAGAAGGATGGCTACACCTTC.

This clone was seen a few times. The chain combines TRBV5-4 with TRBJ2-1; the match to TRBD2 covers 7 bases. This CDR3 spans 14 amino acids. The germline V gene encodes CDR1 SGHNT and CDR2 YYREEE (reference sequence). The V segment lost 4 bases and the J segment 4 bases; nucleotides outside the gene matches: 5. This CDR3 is CASSLPGGYNEQFF. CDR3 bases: TGTGCCAGCAGCCTACCCGGGGGGTACAATGAGCAGTTCTTC.

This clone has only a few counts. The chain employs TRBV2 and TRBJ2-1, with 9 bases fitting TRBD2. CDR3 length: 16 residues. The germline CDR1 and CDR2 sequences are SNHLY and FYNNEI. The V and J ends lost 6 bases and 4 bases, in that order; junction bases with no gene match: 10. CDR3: CASSLGAAGGYNEQFF. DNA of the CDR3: TGTGCCAGCAGCTTAGGGGCAGCGGGGGGTTACAATGAGCAGTTCTTC.

CDR3: CASTPGQGDTEAFF. CDR3 in DNA: TGTGCCAGCACCCCAGGGCAGGGGGACACTGAAGCTTTCTTT. J is TRBJ1-1 and V is TRBV7-2, with TRBD1 matching 7 bases. CDR1 is SGHTA, CDR2 FQGNSA, per germline. V gave up 7 bases and J gave up 3 bases; unmatched junction bases: 8. The CDR3 extends over 14 amino acids.

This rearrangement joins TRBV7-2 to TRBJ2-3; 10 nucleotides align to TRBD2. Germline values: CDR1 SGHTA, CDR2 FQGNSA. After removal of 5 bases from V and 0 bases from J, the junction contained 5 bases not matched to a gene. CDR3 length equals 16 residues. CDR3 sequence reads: CASSVGLAPSTDTQYF. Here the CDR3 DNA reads TGTGCCAGCAGCGTGGGACTAGCGCCTAGCACAGATACGCAGTATTTT.

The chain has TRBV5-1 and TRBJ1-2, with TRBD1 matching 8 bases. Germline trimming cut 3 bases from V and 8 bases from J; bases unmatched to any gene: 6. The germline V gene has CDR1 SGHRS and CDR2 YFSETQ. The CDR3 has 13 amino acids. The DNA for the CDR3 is TGCGCCAGCAGCTCCCTGGACAGGGACGGCTACACCTTC. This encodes CASSSLDRDGYTF.

In DNA, the CDR3 is TGTGCCAGCAGCTCCCCCCCAGCAGGAAGCTACAATGAGCAGTTCTTC. Encoded protein: CASSSPPAGSYNEQFF. V is TRBV5-6 and J is TRBJ2-1; no clear D. Trimming took off 3 bases at V and 3 bases at J, with 16 bases between the two ends. Germline V gene sequence: CDR1 SGHDT, CDR2 YYEEEE. The CDR3 totals 16 residues.

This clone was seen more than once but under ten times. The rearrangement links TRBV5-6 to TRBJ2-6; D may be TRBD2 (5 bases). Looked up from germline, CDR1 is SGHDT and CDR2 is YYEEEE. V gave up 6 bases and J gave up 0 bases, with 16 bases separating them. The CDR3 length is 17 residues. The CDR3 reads CASIRPGSFSGANVLTF. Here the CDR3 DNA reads TGTGCCAGCATCCGGCCGGGGTCCTTCTCTGGGGCCAACGTCCTGACTTTC.

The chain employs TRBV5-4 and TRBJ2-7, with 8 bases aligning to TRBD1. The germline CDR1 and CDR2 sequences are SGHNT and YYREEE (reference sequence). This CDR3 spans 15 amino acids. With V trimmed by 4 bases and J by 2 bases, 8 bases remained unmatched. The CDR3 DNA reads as TGTGCCAGCAGCATGAGACAGGGGTCCCCCTACGAGCAGTACTTC. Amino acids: CASSMRQGSPYEQYF. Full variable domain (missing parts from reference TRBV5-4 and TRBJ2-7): ETGVTQSPTHLIKTRGQQVTLRCSSQSGHNTVSWYQQALGQGPQFIFQYYREEENGRGNFPPRFSGLQFPNYSSELNVNALELDDSALYLCASSMRQGSPYEQYFGPGTRLTVT.

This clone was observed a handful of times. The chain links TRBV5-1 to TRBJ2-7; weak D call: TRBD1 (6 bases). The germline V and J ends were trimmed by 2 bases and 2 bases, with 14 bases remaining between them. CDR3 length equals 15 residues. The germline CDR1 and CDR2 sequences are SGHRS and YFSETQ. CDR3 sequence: CASSLRSGQPYEQYF. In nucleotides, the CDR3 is TGCGCCAGCAGCTTAAGATCCGGACAGCCCTACGAGCAGTACTTC.

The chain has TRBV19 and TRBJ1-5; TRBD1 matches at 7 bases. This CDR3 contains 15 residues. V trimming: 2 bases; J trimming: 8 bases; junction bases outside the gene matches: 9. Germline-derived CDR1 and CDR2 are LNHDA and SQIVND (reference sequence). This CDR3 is CASSITGVPGKPQHF. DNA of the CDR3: TGTGCCAGTAGTATAACAGGGGTCCCAGGTAAGCCCCAGCATTTT.

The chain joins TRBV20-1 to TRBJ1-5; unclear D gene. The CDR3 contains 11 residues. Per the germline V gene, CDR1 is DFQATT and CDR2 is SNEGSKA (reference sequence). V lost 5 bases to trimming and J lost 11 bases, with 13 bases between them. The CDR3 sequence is CSAGRSRAQHF. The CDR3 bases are TGCAGTGCTGGAAGGAGTAGAGCCCAGCATTTT.

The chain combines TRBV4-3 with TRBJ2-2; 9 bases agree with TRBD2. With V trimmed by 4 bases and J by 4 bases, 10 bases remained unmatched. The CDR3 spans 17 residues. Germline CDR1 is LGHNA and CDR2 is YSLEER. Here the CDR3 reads CASSRARGGQGTGELFF. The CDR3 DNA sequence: TGCGCCAGCAGCCGCGCGCGGGGGGGCCAAGGCACCGGGGAGCTGTTTTTT.

In DNA form, the CDR3 reads TGTGCCAGCTCACCATCGGCGGGGTTACAAGAGACCCAGTACTTC. The encoded protein is CASSPSAGLQETQYF. This chain uses TRBV18 with TRBJ2-5, with TRBD2 as a possible D gene (6 bases). Trimming stripped 2 bases from V and 2 bases from J, with 12 bases between. This CDR3 is built from 15 residues. Germline values: CDR1 KGHSH, CDR2 LQKENI.

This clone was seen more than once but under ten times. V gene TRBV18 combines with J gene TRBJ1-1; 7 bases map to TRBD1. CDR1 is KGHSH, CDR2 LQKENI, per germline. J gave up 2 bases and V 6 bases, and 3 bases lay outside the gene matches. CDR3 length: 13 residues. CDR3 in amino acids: CASSRGGNTEAFF. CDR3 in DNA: TGTGCCAGCTCTCGAGGGGGCAACACTGAAGCTTTCTTT.

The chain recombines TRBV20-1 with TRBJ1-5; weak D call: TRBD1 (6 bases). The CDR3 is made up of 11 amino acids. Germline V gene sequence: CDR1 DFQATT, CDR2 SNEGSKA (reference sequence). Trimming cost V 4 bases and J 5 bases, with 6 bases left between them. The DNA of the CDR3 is TGCAGTGCTACAGGGGATCAGCCCCAGCATTTT. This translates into CSATGDQPQHF.

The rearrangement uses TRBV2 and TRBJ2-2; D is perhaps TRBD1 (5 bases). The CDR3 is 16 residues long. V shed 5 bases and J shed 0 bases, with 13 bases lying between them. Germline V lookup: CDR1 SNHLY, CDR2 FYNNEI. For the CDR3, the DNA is TGTGCCAGCAGTCCGCAGGGAATCGCGAACACCGGGGAGCTGTTTTTT. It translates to CASSPQGIANTGELFF.

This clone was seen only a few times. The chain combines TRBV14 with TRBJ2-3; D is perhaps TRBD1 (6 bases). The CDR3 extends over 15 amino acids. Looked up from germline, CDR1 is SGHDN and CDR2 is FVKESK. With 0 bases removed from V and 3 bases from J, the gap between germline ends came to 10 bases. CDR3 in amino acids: CASSQDSGATDTQYF. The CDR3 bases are TGTGCCAGCAGCCAAGATTCAGGGGCAACAGATACGCAGTATTTT.

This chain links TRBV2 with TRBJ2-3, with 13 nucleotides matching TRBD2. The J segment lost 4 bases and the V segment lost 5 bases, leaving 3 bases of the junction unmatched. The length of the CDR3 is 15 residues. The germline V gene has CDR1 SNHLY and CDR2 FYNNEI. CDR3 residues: CASSRLAGGSDTQYF. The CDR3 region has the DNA TGTGCCAGCAGTCGACTAGCGGGGGGTTCAGATACGCAGTATTTT.

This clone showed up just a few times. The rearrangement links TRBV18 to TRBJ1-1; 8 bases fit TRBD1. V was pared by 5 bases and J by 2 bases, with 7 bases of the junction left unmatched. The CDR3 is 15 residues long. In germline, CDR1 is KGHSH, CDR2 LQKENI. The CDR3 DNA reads TGTGCCAGCTCAACCCACAGGGGGAAAAACACTGAAGCTTTCTTT. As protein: CASSTHRGKNTEAFF.

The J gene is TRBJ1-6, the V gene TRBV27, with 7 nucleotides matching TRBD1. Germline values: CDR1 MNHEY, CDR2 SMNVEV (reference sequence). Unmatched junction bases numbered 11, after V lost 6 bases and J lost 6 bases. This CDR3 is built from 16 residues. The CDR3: CASRPLGGTVNSPLHF. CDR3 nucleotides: TGTGCCAGCAGACCTTTAGGTGGGACAGTTAATTCACCCCTCCACTTT.